This entry lists 23 T cell receptor beta chains sequenced from one sample in a study of control samples from healthy donors and cancer patients. Libraries were prepared by immunoSEQ multiplex PCR; TCRdb keeps only in-frame clonotypes and omits some of them. The sample includes around 140,000 clones, 85% to 95% of them seen just once. The sample consisted of blood. The receptors shown here come from a man in his forties in good health.

The V and J genes are TRBV14 and TRBJ1-6, with a possible D match to TRBD1 (5 bases). The germline V gene encodes CDR1 SGHDN and CDR2 FVKESK. The CDR3 consists of 15 residues. V lost 3 bases and J 6 bases, leaving 12 bases between the germline ends. The DNA for the CDR3 is TGTGCCAGCAGCCAGGCCGCAGGGCTTAATTCACCCCTCCACTTT. This gives the protein CASSQAAGLNSPLHF. The full variable domain, its missing parts supplied by reference TRBV14 and TRBJ1-6, is EAGVTQFPSHSVIEKGQTVTLRCDPISGHDNLYWYRRVMGKEIKFLLHFVKESKQDESGMPNNRFLAERTGGTYSTLKVQPAELEDSGVYFCASSQAAGLNSPLHFGNGTRLTVT.

The chain joins TRBV27 to TRBJ1-6, with TRBD1 matching 11 bases. From germline, CDR1 is MNHEY and CDR2 SMNVEV (reference sequence). V lost 6 bases to trimming and J lost 9 bases; unmatched junction nucleotides: 7. CDR3 length equals 15 residues. The CDR3 spells CASSRDRGSGSPLHF. The CDR3, as DNA: TGTGCCAGCAGCCGGGACAGGGGGAGTGGTTCACCCCTCCACTTT.

CDR3 nucleotides: TGCGCCAGCAGCTTGGCCAGCGGGGGGGATACGCAGTATTTT. The encoded protein is CASSLASGGDTQYF. The chain employs TRBV5-1 and TRBJ2-3; TRBD2 matches 9 bases. V trimming: 0 bases; J trimming: 6 bases; junction bases outside the gene matches: 2. There are 14 residues in the CDR3. Germline V gene data show CDR1 as SGHRS and CDR2 as YFSETQ.

This sequence joins TRBV28 and TRBJ2-5, with D possibly matching TRBD2 (5 bases). The V gene lost 2 bases and the J gene lost 4 bases, with 8 bases spanning the gap. CDR1 is MDHEN, CDR2 SYDVKM, per germline. This CDR3 contains 13 residues. CDR3 loop: CASSLAGLETQYF. The CDR3 region has the DNA TGTGCCAGCAGTTTAGCGGGTCTAGAGACCCAGTACTTC. Looking up the rest from reference TRBV28 and TRBJ2-5 gives the full variable domain: DVKVTQSSRYLVKRTGEKVFLECVQDMDHENMFWYRQDPGLGLRLIYFSYDVKMKEKGDIPEGYSVSREKKERFSLILESASTNQTSMYLCASSLAGLETQYFGPGTRLLVL.

This clone was counted once. The chain couples TRBV9 to TRBJ1-3; weak D call: TRBD1 (5 bases). The germline V gene encodes CDR1 SGDLS and CDR2 YYNGEE. V shed 6 bases and J shed 3 bases, with 10 bases lying between them. CDR3 length: 13 amino acids. The CDR3 DNA reads as TGTGCCAGCACTCAGGGTGTTGGAAACACCATATATTTT. The encoded protein is CASTQGVGNTIYF.

J is TRBJ1-4 and V is TRBV5-1; D is possibly TRBD1 (5 bases). This CDR3 has 15 residues. Trimming pared 0 bases from V and 4 bases from J, leaving 10 bases between. The V gene's germline CDR1 is SGHRS and CDR2 YFSETQ. CDR3: CASSLVGTLNEKLFF. CDR3 nucleotides: TGCGCCAGCAGCTTGGTTGGGACCCTTAATGAAAAACTGTTTTTT.

This clone was observed a single time. The chain's CDR3 is CASIRINTEAFF. Written as DNA, the CDR3 is TGTGCCAGCATAAGGATAAACACTGAAGCTTTCTTT. The rearrangement links TRBV2 to TRBJ1-1; D remains ambiguous. Germline assignment: CDR1 SNHLY and CDR2 FYNNEI. The CDR3 contains 12 residues. The V end lost 7 bases, the J end lost 2 bases, and 8 bases lay between the germline ends.

The CDR3 here is CASSPGTTPLAGELFF. The CDR3 DNA reads as TGTGCCAGCAGCCCGGGGACAACCCCGCTAGCCGGGGAGCTGTTTTTT. This chain connects TRBV7-6 to TRBJ2-2, with a weak D call TRBD1 (6 bases). Germline CDR1 reads SGHVS; CDR2 reads FNYEAQ. The CDR3 is made up of 16 amino acids. V dropped 5 bases and J dropped 6 bases, with 19 bases sitting between them.

V and J are TRBV7-9 and TRBJ1-4; 8 positions match TRBD1. The CDR3 has 15 amino acids. In germline, CDR1 is SEHNR, CDR2 FQNEAQ (reference sequence). Germline trimming cut 6 bases from V and 8 bases from J; bases unmatched to any gene: 11. The CDR3: CASSEVQGAGEKLFF. The CDR3, as DNA: TGTGCCAGCAGTGAAGTTCAGGGGGCGGGAGAAAAACTGTTTTTT.

The rearrangement joins TRBV4-1 to TRBJ1-4; possibly TRBD1 for D (5 bases). V lost 4 bases and J lost 4, with 10 bases in between. CDR3 size: 14 residues. Germline CDR1 is MGHRA and CDR2 is YSYEKL. The CDR3 reads CASSPTGVNEKLFF. The CDR3 DNA reads TGCGCCAGCAGCCCCACGGGGGTTAATGAAAAACTGTTTTTT.

The rearrangement joins TRBV20-1 to TRBJ1-1; weak D call: TRBD1 (6 bases). This CDR3 is built from 15 residues. CDR1 is DFQATT, CDR2 SNEGSKA, per germline (reference sequence). The germline V and J ends were trimmed by 3 bases and 2 bases, with 16 bases remaining between them. The chain's CDR3 is CSASIIGQQNTEAFF. DNA of the CDR3: TGCAGTGCTAGTATAATCGGACAGCAAAACACTGAAGCTTTCTTT.

V is TRBV6-5 and J is TRBJ2-2, with D possibly TRBD2 on 7 matching bases. The CDR3 covers 16 residues. V was trimmed by 2 bases and J by 5 bases, leaving 15 bases between them. Germline V lookup: CDR1 MNHEY, CDR2 SVGAGI. CDR3 amino acids: CASSYAPGRGTGELFF. The CDR3 nucleotides are TGTGCCAGCAGTTACGCCCCTGGGAGGGGGACCGGGGAGCTGTTTTTT.

The chain couples TRBV14 to TRBJ1-3; D is unclear. Germline V CDR1 and CDR2: SGHDN, FVKESK. V was cut by 4 bases and J by 1 base, with 11 bases left in between. The CDR3 runs 15 residues. CDR3: CASSLRQRSGNTIYF. CDR3 sequence (DNA): TGTGCCAGCAGCCTACGACAAAGGTCTGGAAACACCATATATTTT.

The chain recombines TRBV27 with TRBJ1-6; 8 bases fit TRBD1. The CDR3 consists of 14 residues. The trim removed 8 bases at V and 9 bases at J, leaving 9 bases unmatched. Germline-derived CDR1 and CDR2 are MNHEY and SMNVEV (reference sequence). The CDR3 region is CASWGAGGSSPLHF. For the CDR3, the DNA is TGTGCCAGCTGGGGGGCAGGGGGCAGTTCACCCCTCCACTTT.

The chain has TRBV6-6 and TRBJ2-7; 11 bases agree with TRBD2. This CDR3 has 15 residues. J was trimmed by 6 bases and V by 2 bases; bases with no gene match: 6. Germline CDR1 is MNHNY and CDR2 is SVGAGI (reference sequence). The CDR3 bases are TGTGCCAGCAGTTACCCGGGACTAGCGGATCGCGAGCAGTACTTC. Translated: CASSYPGLADREQYF.

The chain links TRBV11-1 to TRBJ2-7; D gene uncertain. CDR3 length: 12 residues. V dropped 3 bases and J dropped 5 bases, with 8 bases sitting between them. Germline V lookup: CDR1 SGHAT, CDR2 FQDESV (reference sequence). The CDR3 spells CASSFRVDEQYF. In DNA, the CDR3 is TGTGCCAGCAGCTTCAGAGTGGACGAGCAGTACTTC.

This chain uses TRBV9 with TRBJ2-1, with 8 bases matching TRBD2. The CDR3 consists of 15 residues. Germline V lookup: CDR1 SGDLS, CDR2 YYNGEE. The J segment lost 5 bases and the V segment lost 2 bases, leaving 6 bases of the junction unmatched. The chain's CDR3 is CASSVSGTEHNEQFF. DNA of the CDR3: TGTGCCAGCAGCGTTAGCGGGACCGAACACAATGAGCAGTTCTTC.

The chain joins TRBV6-6 to TRBJ2-5, with 12 bases aligning to TRBD2. Germline loops: CDR1 MNHNY, CDR2 SVGAGI (reference sequence). The CDR3 is 16 amino acids. The ends lost 4 bases at V and 0 bases at J; junction bases unmatched: 3. The CDR3 is CASSSSGGEYQETQYF. The CDR3 DNA sequence: TGTGCCAGCAGTTCTAGCGGGGGGGAATACCAAGAGACCCAGTACTTC.

The chain is built from TRBV5-1 and TRBJ1-1; D possibly corresponds to TRBD1 (6 bases). From germline, CDR1 is SGHRS and CDR2 YFSETQ. The CDR3 is made up of 13 amino acids. Trimming pared 4 bases from V and 1 base from J, leaving 8 bases between. The CDR3 loop reads CASSGRGNTEAFF. The CDR3 nucleotides are TGCGCCAGCAGCGGCAGGGGGAACACTGAAGCTTTCTTT.

DNA for the CDR3: TGTGCCAGCAGTTACTTAACGAACACTGAAGCTTTCTTT. Translation: CASSYLTNTEAFF. This rearrangement joins TRBV6-5 to TRBJ1-1; D call uncertain. Germline V gene sequence: CDR1 MNHEY, CDR2 SVGAGI. V gave up 1 base and J gave up 1 base, with 4 bases separating them. The CDR3 totals 13 residues.

The chain uses TRBV5-1 and TRBJ2-6; D remains unclear. The CDR3 has 17 residues. Germline V gene data show CDR1 as SGHRS and CDR2 as YFSETQ. V was pared by 1 base and J by 0 bases, with 11 bases between. CDR3 bases: TGCGCCAGCAGCTTGTGGCTCCATGCCTCTGGGGCCAACGTCCTGACTTTC. It codes for CASSLWLHASGANVLTF.

The chain employs TRBV9 and TRBJ2-4; TRBD1 aligns across 8 bases. Germline V CDR1 and CDR2: SGDLS, YYNGEE. The CDR3 is made up of 13 amino acids. J lost 10 bases, V lost 3 bases, and 6 bases had no gene match. The CDR3 DNA is TGTGCCAGCAGCGCGTCCCGGGACAGGATTCAGTACTTC. Amino acids: CASSASRDRIQYF.

A few counts support this clone. Written as DNA, the CDR3 is TGTGCCATCAGTGGGACAGCCACAAACTATGGCTACACCTTC. It yields the protein CAISGTATNYGYTF. The chain uses TRBV10-3 and TRBJ1-2; D is possibly TRBD1 (6 bases). Between the trimmed V and J ends, which lost 4 bases and 2 bases, there was a span of 11 bases. The CDR3 runs 14 residues. Looked up from germline, CDR1 is ENHRY and CDR2 is SYGVKD.